This TCR beta chain came from a study of vaccination effects on CD4 cells after COVID-19. Study-level points and caveats: Marked clonal contraction of infection- and vaccine-induced clones was seen late after vaccination.

Antigen-specific CD4+ T cells were first expanded with viral peptide pools by the ViraFEST assay and only then sequenced. Culture lasted 10 days before CD4+ T cell isolation. The study found no prior SARS-CoV-2 infection in the vaccine recipients, who tested negative for nucleocapsid antibodies. On day 3 and again on day 7, half the medium was replaced with IL-2 medium. The data were produced by immunoSEQ multiplex PCR, yet TCRdb's version contains in-frame clones alone and is incomplete. The repertoire consists of about 79,000 clones, with 60% to 80% occurring once and the leading ten covering roughly 1.8%. The V gene's germline CDR1 is SGHRS and CDR2 YFSETQ. The CDR3 contains 14 residues. J was trimmed by 4 bases and V by 2 bases; bases with no gene match: 4. This clone was picked up one time. Its specificity is unknown.

This clonotype originated in a human donor who received a COVID-19 vaccine. The chain employs TRBV5-1 and TRBJ2-5, with 8 bases lining up with TRBD1. Sample: CD4+ T cells from PBMCs cultured with HCoV-229E spike peptides, taken before COVID-19 vaccination. Here the CDR3 reads CASSFFTGGETQYF. CDR3 nucleotides: TGCGCCAGCAGCTTTTTTACAGGGGGAGAGACCCAGTACTTC.